This T cell receptor (beta chain) was identified in a study of T cell responses to AZD1222 COVID-19 vaccine. Regarding the study as a whole: Baseline serology detected seropositivity in only 5 to 7 AZD1222 recipients. Dominant CD4 TCR responses targeted spike regions 160-218 and 743-854.

A remark on this clone: Its antigen is not identified.

CDR1 is GTSNPN, CDR2 SVGIG, per germline (reference sequence). The length of the CDR3 is 13 residues. V was pared by 1 base and J by 12 bases, with 6 bases of the junction left unmatched. Measured with immunoSEQ multiplex PCR; TCRdb has only the in-frame clones, and not every one. The table has 100,000 to 150,000 clones, around 89% seen once. The clonotype originates from an adult in good health. The sample here was peripheral blood, taken on day 0 of AZD1222 vaccination. The V call is TRBV30, the J call TRBJ2-1; 10 bases are a match to TRBD2. CDR3 DNA: TGTGCCTGGAGTGGAGCTAGCGGGGGCCTGCAGTTCTTC. This gives the protein CAWSGASGGLQFF. Variable domain in full (rest from reference TRBV30 and TRBJ2-1): SQTIHQWPATLVQPVGSPLSLECTVEGTSNPNLYWYRQAAGRGLQLLFYSVGIGQISSEVPQNLSASRPQDRQFILSSKKLLLSDSGFYLCAWSGASGGLQFFGPGTRLTVL.